This passage covers 29 T cell receptor beta chains from one sample sequenced in a study of blood T cell repertoires in COVID-19. TCRdb's table, derived via immunoSEQ multiplex PCR, lists solely in-frame clones and lacks some. The table lists about 250,000 clones, 75% to 90% of them singletons, with more than 3.5% in the top ten. Sequencing input: PBMCs or T cells enriched from blood (not recorded which). These receptor sequences come from a woman younger than 45 who had recovered from COVID-19.

The chain uses TRBV28 and TRBJ2-7; 8 bases fit TRBD2. CDR1 is MDHEN, CDR2 SYDVKM, per germline. With 7 bases clipped from V and 2 bases from J, the junction kept 16 bases outside the gene matches. CDR3 length: 17 amino acids. The CDR3 nucleotides read TGTGCCAGCACGACGGGAGGGCAGGGACAACGTCCCTACGAGCAGTACTTC. Translation: CASTTGGQGQRPYEQYF.

The rearrangement uses TRBV29-1 and TRBJ1-4; 7 bases line up with TRBD1. Looked up from germline, CDR1 is SQVTM and CDR2 is ANQGSEA. The CDR3 length is 13 residues. V gave up 4 bases and J gave up 7 bases; unmatched junction bases: 6. CDR3 loop: CSVGDSPTEKLFF. Here the CDR3 DNA reads TGCAGCGTTGGGGACAGCCCGACTGAAAAACTGTTTTTT.

The V call is TRBV11-2, the J call TRBJ2-5, with D possibly matching TRBD2 (6 bases). There are 15 residues in the CDR3. Trimming shortened V by 3 bases and J by 2 bases, and 13 bases separated the two germline ends. From germline, CDR1 is SGHAT and CDR2 FQNNGV. The CDR3 protein is CASSLIGGRQETQYF. Here the CDR3 DNA reads TGTGCCAGCAGCTTGATTGGGGGGAGGCAAGAGACCCAGTACTTC.

The chain joins TRBV5-1 to TRBJ2-2; TRBD2 matches 7 bases. The germline CDR1 and CDR2 sequences are SGHRS and YFSETQ. The CDR3 covers 16 residues. Trimming at V came to 2 bases and at J to 1 base, leaving 5 bases not matched to a gene. The CDR3 nucleotides are TGCGCCAGCAGCTTTTTCGCGGGGGTGAACACCGGGGAGCTGTTTTTT. Its translation: CASSFFAGVNTGELFF.

The chain employs TRBV6-1 and TRBJ1-5; D perhaps matches TRBD1 (6 bases). The length of the CDR3 is 17 residues. Trimming removed 8 bases at V and 0 bases at J, with 20 bases between. CDR1 MNHNS and CDR2 SASEGT come from the germline V gene. DNA for the CDR3: TGTGCCAGCCGAGAAGTTCGAGGGGGATCTAGCAATCAGCCCCAGCATTTT. Translating gives CASREVRGGSSNQPQHF.

V is TRBV4-1 and J is TRBJ1-4, with D unresolved. Germline V gives CDR1 MGHRA, CDR2 YSYEKL. The CDR3 extends over 13 amino acids. Trimming left V 1 base short and J 8 bases short, with 8 bases between. For the CDR3, the DNA is TGCGCCAGCAGCCAAGGCGTAAGCGAAAAACTGTTTTTT. Its translation: CASSQGVSEKLFF.

The J gene is TRBJ1-6, the V gene TRBV28; 12 bases line up with TRBD1. Losses at the gene ends were 8 bases for V and 5 bases for J; bases not matched to a gene: 7. In germline, CDR1 is MDHEN, CDR2 SYDVKM. The CDR3 runs to 16 residues. The CDR3 here is CASRDRGLRDNSPLHF. In DNA, the CDR3 is TGTGCCAGCCGGGACAGGGGGCTTCGGGATAATTCACCCCTCCACTTT.

The rearrangement joins TRBV10-3 to TRBJ2-2, with 10 positions matching TRBD1. This CDR3 is 19 amino acids long. The junction had 17 bases not matched to a gene; V was cut back by 6 bases and J by 4 bases. Germline CDR1 reads ENHRY; CDR2 reads SYGVKD. CDR3 coding DNA: TGTGCCATCAGGAAAGGGGCCGGGACAGGGGAGGGTGGCACCGGGGAGCTGTTTTTT. Encoded protein: CAIRKGAGTGEGGTGELFF.

V is TRBV27 and J is TRBJ1-5, with unresolved D. Trimming removed 5 bases at V and 5 bases at J, with 10 bases between. This CDR3 spans 13 amino acids. CDR1 and CDR2 from the germline V gene are MNHEY and SMNVEV (reference sequence). The CDR3 here is CASSPIEDQPQHF. The CDR3, as DNA: TGTGCCAGCAGTCCAATAGAGGATCAGCCCCAGCATTTT.

The rearrangement uses TRBV18 and TRBJ1-2, with D perhaps TRBD1 (5 bases). In germline, CDR1 is KGHSH, CDR2 LQKENI. Trimming stripped 3 bases from V and 6 bases from J, with 11 bases between. The CDR3 totals 13 residues. In nucleotides, the CDR3 is TGTGCCAGCTCACCGTCACAGGACAATGGCTACACCTTC. This encodes CASSPSQDNGYTF.

This clone has just one count. The genes are TRBV9 and TRBJ2-6; a weak D match, TRBD2 (6 bases). V gave up 3 bases and J gave up 4 bases, with 32 bases separating them. The CDR3 runs 22 residues. CDR1 and CDR2 from the germline V gene are SGDLS and YYNGEE. The CDR3 spells CASSGPVIWGGDPRWGANVLTF. CDR3 nucleotide sequence: TGTGCCAGCAGCGGTCCTGTAATATGGGGCGGGGACCCTCGGTGGGGGGCCAACGTCCTGACTTTC.

V gene TRBV29-1 combines with J gene TRBJ2-7; D gene unclear. This CDR3 is built from 12 residues. With 7 bases removed from V and 3 bases from J, the gap between germline ends came to 13 bases. CDR1 is SQVTM, CDR2 ANQGSEA, per germline. CDR3 sequence (DNA): TGCAGCGCCCTCAGCGTATACTACGAGCAGTACTTC. Amino acids: CSALSVYYEQYF.

The J gene is TRBJ2-2, the V gene TRBV2, with 9 bases matching TRBD1. V dropped 9 bases and J dropped 1; count of bases not matched to a gene: 3. Germline CDR1 reads SNHLY; CDR2 reads FYNNEI. The CDR3 is 14 amino acids. The CDR3 loop reads CASTGGENTGELFF. The CDR3 coding sequence is TGTGCCAGTACAGGGGGCGAGAACACCGGGGAGCTGTTTTTT.

The chain links TRBV11-1 to TRBJ1-1; TRBD1 matches at 9 bases. The ends lost 1 base at V and 7 bases at J; junction bases unmatched: 7. The germline V gene has CDR1 SGHAT and CDR2 FQDESV (reference sequence). The CDR3 sequence is 15 residues long. CDR3 nucleotides: TGTGCCAGCAGCTTAGTTCCGGGACAGGGATTTGAAGCTTTCTTT. Protein: CASSLVPGQGFEAFF. The whole variable domain, remainder taken from reference TRBV11-1 and TRBJ1-1, is EAEVAQSPRYKITEKSQAVAFWCDPISGHATLYWYRQILGQGPELLVQFQDESVVDDSQLPKDRFSAERLKGVDSTLKIQPAELGDSAMYLCASSLVPGQGFEAFFGQGTRLTVV.

This chain joins TRBV12-3 or TRBV12-4 and TRBJ1-1, with D tentatively TRBD1 (6 bases). The CDR3 is 13 residues long. Trimming pared 6 bases from V and 4 bases from J, leaving 12 bases between. The CDR3 here is CASSAGEGTEAFF. The CDR3 nucleotides are TGTGCCAGCAGCGCAGGGGAAGGCACTGAAGCTTTCTTT.

The chain recombines TRBV30 with TRBJ2-3, with a possible D match to TRBD2 (5 bases). The CDR3 spans 15 residues. Germline V lookup: CDR1 GTSNPN, CDR2 SVGIG (reference sequence). Trimming stripped 4 bases from V and 0 bases from J, with 14 bases between. The CDR3 DNA follows: TGTGCCTGGAATTGGGGAGTCCTTAGCACAGATACGCAGTATTTT. Protein product: CAWNWGVLSTDTQYF.

The CDR3 is CAWSHRSNEQFF. The CDR3 DNA reads TGTGCCTGGAGTCACAGGTCCAATGAGCAGTTCTTC. J is TRBJ2-1 and V is TRBV30; D is perhaps TRBD1 (5 bases). The CDR3 sequence is 12 residues long. Trimming shortened V by 2 bases and J by 6 bases, and 8 bases separated the two germline ends. CDR1 is GTSNPN, CDR2 SVGIG, per germline (reference sequence).

This chain joins TRBV3-1 (or the pseudogene TRBV3-2) and TRBJ2-7, with D tentatively TRBD1 (6 bases). V shed 3 bases and J shed 6 bases, with 18 bases lying between them. The CDR3 length is 15 residues. The germline V gene has CDR1 LGHDT and CDR2 YNNKEL (reference sequence). The CDR3: CASSHQGQSFREQYF. The CDR3 DNA sequence: TGTGCCAGCAGCCATCAAGGACAGAGTTTTCGCGAGCAGTACTTC.

The genes are TRBV4-2 and TRBJ2-3, with 12 bases matching TRBD2. This CDR3 spans 21 amino acids. V was clipped by 4 bases and J by 2 bases; unmatched bases: 19. Germline lookup yields CDR1 LGHNA and CDR2 YNFKEQ. The CDR3 sequence is CASSRRTGTSGPVGVTDTQYF. DNA of the CDR3: TGTGCCAGCAGCCGAAGAACCGGGACTAGCGGGCCGGTGGGGGTCACAGATACGCAGTATTTT.

With regard to this clone: The germline gene is not matched at one end of the junction; a read error may be the cause. The chain has TRBV20-1 and TRBJ1-4, with D perhaps TRBD1 (5 bases). The CDR3 loop spans 11 amino acids. The germline V gene encodes CDR1 DFQATT and CDR2 SNEGSKA (reference sequence). The CDR3 coding sequence is TGCAGTGCTAGTTATGCAGGGCTAGGAATTTTT. It translates to CSASYAGLGIF.

The DNA for the CDR3 is TGTGCCAGCAGCTGGGGACTTCGGAACACTGAAGCTTTCTTT. Amino acid sequence: CASSWGLRNTEAFF. V usage is TRBV14 and J usage is TRBJ1-1, with D possibly matching TRBD1 (5 bases). Trimming left V 5 bases short and J 1 base short, with 11 bases between. The CDR3 covers 14 residues. Germline CDR1 and CDR2: SGHDN and FVKESK.

As DNA, the CDR3 is TGCGCCAGCAGCCAGGTGGAACTAGCCGTCCGCCACGAGCAGTACTTC. Translating it yields CASSQVELAVRHEQYF. This chain joins TRBV4-1 and TRBJ2-7, with D perhaps TRBD2 (6 bases). The germline gives CDR1 MGHRA, CDR2 YSYEKL. Trimming left V 3 bases short and J 5 bases short, with 20 bases between. CDR3 length equals 16 residues.

This rearrangement joins TRBV13 to TRBJ2-2; the D gene is possibly TRBD1 (6 bases). This CDR3 region has 15 residues. The V and J ends lost 0 bases and 5 bases respectively, with 10 bases between them. CDR1 and CDR2 from the germline V gene are PRHDT and FYEKMQ (reference sequence). This CDR3 reads CASSLGRTATGELFF. The CDR3 DNA follows: TGTGCCAGCAGCTTAGGCCGGACAGCAACCGGGGAGCTGTTTTTT.

The rearrangement joins TRBV6-5 to TRBJ2-7; a weak D match, TRBD2 (6 bases). CDR1 MNHEY and CDR2 SVGAGI come from the germline V gene. The CDR3 consists of 14 residues. V lost 6 bases to trimming and J lost 1 base, with 13 bases between them. CDR3 in amino acids: CASRPAGLSYEQYF. DNA for the CDR3: TGTGCCAGCAGGCCTGCGGGGCTGTCCTACGAGCAGTACTTC.

The CDR3 nucleotides read TGTGCCAGCAGCTTGATGGCGGGACTACACGACAATGAGCAGTTCTTC. Translation gives CASSLMAGLHDNEQFF. V usage is TRBV7-2 and J usage is TRBJ2-1; 7 nucleotides match TRBD2. The CDR3 is 16 residues long. J gave up 5 bases and V 3 bases, and 10 bases lay outside the gene matches. Germline CDR1 and CDR2: SGHTA and FQGNSA.

V is TRBV15 and J is TRBJ2-7; D gene uncertain. V lost 0 bases and J 3 bases, leaving 12 bases between the germline ends. The CDR3 contains 15 residues. Germline-derived CDR1 and CDR2 are LNHNV and YYDKDF (reference sequence). CDR3 nucleotide sequence: TGTGCCACCAGCAGAGATGAGAGGTGGGTCTACGAGCAGTACTTC. Protein: CATSRDERWVYEQYF.

This clone was detected once. The chain joins TRBV3-1 (or the pseudogene TRBV3-2) to TRBJ1-2; no definite D call. CDR1 is LGHDT, CDR2 YNNKEL, per germline (reference sequence). The CDR3 consists of 17 residues. Between the trimmed V and J ends, which lost 3 bases and 0 bases, there was a span of 17 bases. The CDR3 reads CASSQSIRDNANYGYTF. CDR3 sequence (DNA): TGTGCCAGCAGCCAGTCGATTCGGGATAATGCTAACTATGGCTACACCTTC.

The V gene is TRBV6-5, the J gene TRBJ2-2; 10 bases line up with TRBD1. The CDR3 spans 15 residues. With 6 bases clipped from V and 2 bases from J, the junction kept 3 bases outside the gene matches. Germline V lookup: CDR1 MNHEY, CDR2 SVGAGI. CDR3 bases: TGTGCCAGCAGGCGACAGGGGGCTAACACCGGGGAGCTGTTTTTT. This gives the protein CASRRQGANTGELFF.

V and J are TRBV7-2 and TRBJ2-1, with D perhaps TRBD1 (7 bases). This CDR3 is 16 amino acids long. The germline gives CDR1 SGHTA, CDR2 FQGNSA. With 1 base removed from V and 2 bases from J, the gap between germline ends came to 12 bases. As DNA, the CDR3 is TGTGCCAGCAGCTTAGGCGGGACAGAAACCTACAATGAGCAGTTCTTC. Translation gives CASSLGGTETYNEQFF. The whole variable domain, remainder taken from reference TRBV7-2 and TRBJ2-1, is GAGVSQSPSNKVTEKGKDVELRCDPISGHTALYWYRQSLGQGLEFLIYFQGNSAPDKSGLPSDRFSAERTGGSVSTLTIQRTQQEDSAVYLCASSLGGTETYNEQFFGPGTRLTVL.